This TCR beta chain was identified during a study of early T cells in non-severe SARS-CoV-2 infection (dated by TCRdb to 2020 to 2023). Regarding the research as a whole: Because TCR sequencing relied on bulk RNA taken from unsorted whole blood, pairing of alpha and beta chains was not possible.

Library method: 5' RACE. This sample was sequenced with a NextSeq 500. To correct for sequencing error and PCR bias, the TCR library protocol tagged individual cDNA molecules with unique molecular identifiers. Sequencing covered both TCR alpha and beta chains, and within each sample the abundances of alpha and beta sequences were tightly co-correlated. The authors' analysis ran thus. Decombinator V4 was used to perform V gene, J gene and CDR3 annotation of TCR sequences. TCRs were defined as expanded if a significant change between any two time points was detected under a Poisson model with p below 0.0001. TCR abundances were normalised to the total number of TCRs sequenced per sample and were expressed as counts per million. MAIT TCRs were defined by TRAV1-2 paired with TRAJ12, TRAJ20 or TRAJ33, and iNKT TCRs by TRAV10 paired with TRAJ18. VDJdb, accessed 1 November 2021, was searched for CMV, EBV and SARS-CoV-2 annotated TCRs, with TCRs annotated for multiple antigens excluded. The public sequencing data were trimmed at Q25 with fastp and processed into clonotypes with MiXCR by TCRdb, which kept only in-frame beta chains. Entries that share a CDR3 protein sequence are merged under the most common genes and DNA. Here the V and J calls rest on TCRdb's processing, not on the authors' analysis. Present in this sample are some 75,000 distinct CDR3 sequences, approximately 13% of which were seen just once. In total, the top ten clones hold 1.2% to 1.5% of the sample.

Broader findings and caveats from the paper: VDJdb matching was skewed toward anti-spike CD8 responses, so virus-specific expansions were likely underestimated and private and CD4 specificities were missed.

For this chain, trimming is 4 bases at the V end and 2 bases at the J end, and the number of junction bases without a gene match is 6. CDR1 and CDR2 were assigned from the germline V gene (reference sequence) as LGHDT and YNNKEL. The CDR3 runs 15 amino acids, cysteine and phenylalanine included. Just CDR3 DNA is preserved here, 45 bases in frame from base 1. This was a case-control study nested in a cohort of healthcare workers in London, UK, who had nasopharyngeal swab PCR tests and blood samples taken every week. Healthcare workers were recruited between 23 and 31 March 2020, during the week of the UK lockdown, and were followed weekly for up to about 15 weeks. Of note for this clonotype: Its binding antigen is unknown. Within one base of it there is no much larger clone, and no base qualities were kept.

The sequenced material came from whole blood. This chain is built from TRBV3-1 and TRBJ1-2; 8 bases in the middle match TRBD1. The receptor's source is an adult who was a healthcare worker with PCR-confirmed SARS-CoV-2 infection or an uninfected control (not recorded which). The DNA sequence is given as TGTGCCAGCAGCCGCAACAGGGACAGGAACTATGGCTACACCTTC. Translated, it reads CASSRNRDRNYGYTF.